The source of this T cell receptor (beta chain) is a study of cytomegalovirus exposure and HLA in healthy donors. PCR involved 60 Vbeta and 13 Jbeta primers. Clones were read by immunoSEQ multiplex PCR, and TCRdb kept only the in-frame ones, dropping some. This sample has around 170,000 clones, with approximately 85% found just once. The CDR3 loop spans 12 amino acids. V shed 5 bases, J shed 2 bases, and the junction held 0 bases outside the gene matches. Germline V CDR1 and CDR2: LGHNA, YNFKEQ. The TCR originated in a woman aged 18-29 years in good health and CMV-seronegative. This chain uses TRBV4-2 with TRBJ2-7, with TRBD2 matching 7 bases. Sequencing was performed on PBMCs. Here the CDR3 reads CASSGGAYEQYF. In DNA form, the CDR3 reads TGTGCCAGCAGCGGGGGGGCCTACGAGCAGTACTTC.